A selection of T cell receptor beta chains follows, all from one sample in a study of cytomegalovirus exposure and HLA in healthy donors. Repertoires were generated with immunoSEQ multiplex PCR, while TCRdb's copy carries only in-frame clones and drops some. There are 180,000 or so clones in the sample; around 80% occur only once, and over 2% lies in the top ten. Sample: PBMCs. The receptors stem from a woman in her forties or fifties in good health and CMV-seronegative. CDR3s include the opening cysteine and the closing phenylalanine or tryptophan. The order of the fields is clone size, J gene, D gene, V gene, CDR3 protein, CDR3 DNA. D genes are given only for firm matches. Clone size is not always given. Where it is, it says once, few, many or a class for expanded clones.

once TRBJ1-3 . TRBV9 CASSVGEGLGNTIYF TGTGCCAGCAGCGTAGGGGAGGGCCTTGGAAACACCATATATTTT
. TRBJ2-3 . TRBV7-2 CASSLAVADSSTDTQYF TGTGCCAGCAGCTTAGCGGTGGCAGACTCTAGCACAGATACGCAGTATTTT
. TRBJ2-3 . TRBV19 CASSPPVVLRTDTQYF TGTGCCAGTAGTCCACCGGTAGTCCTACGCACAGATACGCAGTATTTT
. TRBJ2-2 . TRBV30 CAWSPHTTGELFF TGTGCCTGGAGTCCTCACACCACCGGGGAGCTGTTTTTT
. TRBJ2-3 . TRBV11-2 CASSALTTVRDTQYF TGTGCCAGCAGCGCCCTCACTACGGTGAGAGATACGCAGTATTTT
. TRBJ1-6 . TRBV28 CASSLGRLNSPLHF TGTGCCAGCAGTTTGGGCAGGCTAAATTCACCCCTCCACTTT
. TRBJ2-5 . TRBV30 CAWSPEVAQYF TGTGCCTGGAGTCCGGAGGTAGCCCAGTACTTC
once TRBJ1-6 . TRBV2 CASSTPTPLHF TGTGCCAGCTCCACCCCTACCCCCCTCCACTTT
few TRBJ1-1 . TRBV28 CASSLKRTNTEAFF TGTGCCAGCAGTTTGAAGAGGACAAACACTGAAGCTTTCTTT
few TRBJ1-1 . TRBV18 CASSPGGIEAFF TGTGCCAGCTCACCAGGGGGGATTGAAGCTTTCTTT
. TRBJ2-2 TRBD1 TRBV28 CASKDREILANTGELFF TGTGCCAGCAAGGACAGGGAAATACTCGCGAACACCGGGGAGCTGTTTTTT
. TRBJ2-2 TRBD2 TRBV10-3 CAIRSSGGSTGELFF TGTGCCATCAGGTCTAGCGGGGGGTCCACCGGGGAGCTGTTTTTT
few TRBJ2-3 . TRBV2 CASSEMGLRLTDTQYF TGTGCCAGCAGTGAAATGGGGCTGAGGTTGACAGATACGCAGTATTTT
. TRBJ2-7 TRBD1 TRBV7-9 CSSSYRDRAYEQYF TGTTCCAGCAGCTACCGGGACAGGGCCTACGAGCAGTACTTC
. TRBJ2-4 . TRBV7-8 CASSTSTGVLNIQYF TGTGCCAGCAGCACGTCCACGGGGGTATTGAACATTCAGTACTTC
few TRBJ1-2 . TRBV14 CASSRAAYGYTF TGTGCCAGCAGCCGTGCGGCCTATGGCTACACCTTC
. TRBJ2-1 . TRBV5-1 CASSLGRDNEQFF TGCGCCAGCAGCTTGGGCCGGGACAATGAGCAGTTCTTC
. TRBJ1-1 . TRBV10-3 CAISGDGAPNTEAFF TGTGCCATCAGTGGGGATGGGGCCCCGAACACTGAAGCTTTCTTT
. TRBJ2-1 . TRBV14 CASSQVARLPYNEQFF TGTGCCAGCAGCCAAGTTGCGAGACTGCCCTACAATGAGCAGTTCTTC
. TRBJ1-4 . TRBV14 CASSQDAKQKLFF TGTGCCAGCAGCCAAGATGCTAAACAAAAACTGTTTTTT
. TRBJ1-4 TRBD1 TRBV4-1 CANSRTGQGLGFPNEKLFF TGCGCCAACAGCCGAACGGGACAGGGTTTGGGTTTCCCTAATGAAAAACTGTTTTTT
. TRBJ2-7 TRBD1 TRBV10-1 CASSRDSSYEQYF TGCGCCAGCAGCCGGGACAGCTCCTACGAGCAGTACTTC
. TRBJ1-1 . TRBV7-9 CSTSEGITEAFF TGTTCCACTTCCGAGGGCATCACTGAAGCTTTCTTT
few TRBJ1-1 . TRBV14 CASSPEMNTEAFF TGTGCCAGCAGCCCCGAGATGAACACTGAAGCTTTCTTT
few TRBJ1-6 . TRBV6-6 CASSYVKGQNSPLHF TGTGCCAGCAGTTACGTAAAGGGGCAGAATTCACCCCTCCACTTT
. TRBJ2-5 TRBD2 TRBV6-5 CASSYGPGGETQYF TGTGCCAGCAGTTACGGGCCGGGGGGAGAGACCCAGTACTTC
. TRBJ1-6 . TRBV2 CASESRKNYNSPLHF TGTGCCAGCGAGTCTAGAAAGAACTATAATTCCCCCCTCCACTTT
once TRBJ2-1 . TRBV12-5 CASGLGTGWRIAYNEQFF .